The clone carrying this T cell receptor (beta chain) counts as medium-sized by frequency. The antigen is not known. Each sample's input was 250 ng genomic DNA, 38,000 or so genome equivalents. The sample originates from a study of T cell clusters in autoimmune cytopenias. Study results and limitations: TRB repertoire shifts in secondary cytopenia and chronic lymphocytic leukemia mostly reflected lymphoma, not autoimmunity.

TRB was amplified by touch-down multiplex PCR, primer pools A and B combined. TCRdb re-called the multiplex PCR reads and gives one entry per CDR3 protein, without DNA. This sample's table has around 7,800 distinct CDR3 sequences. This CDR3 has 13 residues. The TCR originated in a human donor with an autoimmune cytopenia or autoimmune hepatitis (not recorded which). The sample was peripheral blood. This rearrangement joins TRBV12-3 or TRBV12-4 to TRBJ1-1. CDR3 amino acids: CASSLGGNTEAFF.